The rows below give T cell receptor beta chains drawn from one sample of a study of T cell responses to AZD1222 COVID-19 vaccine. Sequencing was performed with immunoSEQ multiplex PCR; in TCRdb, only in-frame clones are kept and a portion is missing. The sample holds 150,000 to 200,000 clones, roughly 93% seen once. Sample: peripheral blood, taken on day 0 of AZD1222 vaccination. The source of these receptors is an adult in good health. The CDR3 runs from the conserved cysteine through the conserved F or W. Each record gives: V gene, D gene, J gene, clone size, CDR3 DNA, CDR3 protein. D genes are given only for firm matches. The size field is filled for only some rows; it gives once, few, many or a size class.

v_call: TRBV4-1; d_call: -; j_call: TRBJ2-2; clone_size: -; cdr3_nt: TGCGCCAGCAGTCCGCGGCGGACAAGGGACACCGGGGAGCTGTTTTTT; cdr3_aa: CASSPRRTRDTGELFF
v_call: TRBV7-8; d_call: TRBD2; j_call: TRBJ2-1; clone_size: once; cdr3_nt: TGTGCCAGCAGCTTATACGGCGGGGGGGCCTCCGCTGAGCAGTTCTTC; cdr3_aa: CASSLYGGGASAEQFF
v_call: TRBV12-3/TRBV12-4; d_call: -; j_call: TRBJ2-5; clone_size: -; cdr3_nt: TGTGCCAGCAGTTTTCTCCGAGAGACCCAGTACTTC; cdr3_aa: CASSFLRETQYF
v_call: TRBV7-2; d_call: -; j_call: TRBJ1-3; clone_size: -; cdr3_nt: TGTGCCAGCAGCTTAAGAAGGGCCGTAGGTGGGAACACCATATATTTT; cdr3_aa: CASSLRRAVGGNTIYF
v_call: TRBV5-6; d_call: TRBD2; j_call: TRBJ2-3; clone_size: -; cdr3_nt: TGTGCCAGCAGCCCGACCGGACTAGCTTTTGGCACAGATACGCAGTATTTT; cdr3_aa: CASSPTGLAFGTDTQYF
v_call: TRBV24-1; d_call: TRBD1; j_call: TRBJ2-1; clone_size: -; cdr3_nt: TGTGCCACGGGACAGGGGTGGATTAATGAGCAGTTCTTC; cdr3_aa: CATGQGWINEQFF
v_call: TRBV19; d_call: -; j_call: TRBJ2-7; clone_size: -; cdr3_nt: TGTGCCAGTAGTATAGTAGTCTATAAAGAGCAGTACTTC; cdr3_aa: CASSIVVYKEQYF
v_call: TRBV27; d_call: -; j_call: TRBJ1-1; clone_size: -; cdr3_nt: TGTGCCAGCAGTTTGGGGAGATGGACTGAAGCTTTCTTT; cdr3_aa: CASSLGRWTEAFF
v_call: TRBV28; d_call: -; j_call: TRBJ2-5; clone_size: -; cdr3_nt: TGTGCCAGCAGTTCGAGAACAAGAAAGTTAGAGACCCAGTACTTC; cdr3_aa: CASSSRTRKLETQYF
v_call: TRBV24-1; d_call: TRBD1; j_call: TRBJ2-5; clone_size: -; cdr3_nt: TGTGCCACTGGGACAGACAATCAAGAGACCCAGTACTTC; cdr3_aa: CATGTDNQETQYF
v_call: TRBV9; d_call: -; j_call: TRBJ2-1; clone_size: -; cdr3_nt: TGTGCCAGCAGCCCCGGGACCCATTACAATGAGCAGTTCTTC; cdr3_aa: CASSPGTHYNEQFF